This T cell receptor beta chain was identified during a study of radiation and T cells in renal cell carcinoma. The wider study: Nephrectomy followed 15 Gy stereotactic body radiation by 4 weeks.

Time point noted: blood 2 weeks post-SBRT. As to treatment: 15 Gy SBRT to primary tumor, nephrectomy 4 weeks later. Details on this clone: No antigen is known for it.

From germline, CDR1 is SGHRS and CDR2 YFSETQ. V was trimmed by 1 base and J by 5 bases, leaving 12 bases between them. This CDR3 has 14 amino acids. Generated by immunoSEQ multiplex PCR, the TCRdb table keeps only in-frame clones and is missing some. This repertoire shows 100,000 to 150,000 clones, about 81% found once; its top ten account for around 6.1%. Overall study results and limits: Top tumor clonotypes rose in blood 2 weeks post-radiation, then contracted.

The receptor was isolated from a man aged 45 to 65 with renal cell carcinoma. The chain has TRBV5-1 and TRBJ2-5; D remains unclear. Sequencing was performed on blood, taken from a patient whose treatment included radiotherapy and nephrectomy. The CDR3 bases are TGCGCCAGCAGCTTGTATTCCCCCTTGGAGACCCAGTACTTC. Its translation: CASSLYSPLETQYF. Together with reference TRBV5-1 and TRBJ2-5, the CDR3 gives the full variable domain: KAGVTQTPRYLIKTRGQQVTLSCSPISGHRSVSWYQQTPGQGLQFLFEYFSETQRNKGNFPGRFSGRQFSNSRSEMNVSTLELGDSALYLCASSLYSPLETQYFGPGTRLLVL.